Listed below are T cell receptor beta chains from one sample, sequenced in a study of blood T cell repertoires in COVID-19. Only in-frame clones appear in the TCRdb table, and some are missing; sequencing was by immunoSEQ multiplex PCR. The data contain 140,000 to 150,000 clones, 80% to 90% of them seen just once; the ten biggest clones take up 2.5% to 3.5%. The sequenced material came from peripheral blood. The origin of the receptors is a woman aged 55-75 years with active COVID-19. Each CDR3 is given with its conserved first and last residue. A D gene is named only where the DNA matches it firmly. Part of the rows lack a size; the others show once, few, many or a class for expanded clones.

v_gene	abundance	j_gene	d_gene	CDR3aa	CDR3nt
TRBV5-6	-	TRBJ2-7	TRBD2	CASSLVGGPESEQYF	TGTGCCAGCAGCTTGGTGGGAGGGCCGGAGAGCGAGCAGTACTTC
TRBV9	-	TRBJ2-3	-	CASSASPPGRGTDTQYF	TGTGCCAGCAGCGCCAGCCCCCCCGGGAGAGGCACAGATACGCAGTATTTT
TRBV2	-	TRBJ2-3	-	CASSEQGGGTDTQYF	TGTGCCAGCAGTGAGCAGGGGGGTGGCACAGATACGCAGTATTTT
TRBV28	-	TRBJ2-2	TRBD1	CASSPPGTGVTGELFF	TGTGCCAGCAGTCCCCCCGGGACAGGGGTCACCGGGGAGCTGTTTTTT
TRBV7-8	-	TRBJ2-7	TRBD1	CASSLSDRGSYEQYF	TGTGCCAGCAGCTTATCCGACAGGGGATCCTACGAGCAGTACTTC
TRBV7-9	-	TRBJ1-2	TRBD1	CASIPPGQGLGYTF	TGTGCCAGCATCCCCCCGGGACAGGGGTTAGGCTACACCTTC
TRBV2	-	TRBJ2-2	-	CASSEGGGELFF	TGTGCCAGCAGTGAAGGAGGCGGGGAGCTGTTTTTT
TRBV13	-	TRBJ2-1	-	CASSIRRGSRSNEQFF	TGTGCCAGCAGCATCCGACGGGGTTCGAGGAGCAATGAGCAGTTCTTC
TRBV28	-	TRBJ1-1	-	CASSLGGIEGTEAFF	TGTGCCAGCAGTTTAGGGGGGATAGAGGGCACTGAAGCTTTCTTT
TRBV30	once	TRBJ1-2	-	CAWSRPSGYGYTF	TGTGCCTGGAGTAGACCTTCAGGCTATGGCTACACCTTC
TRBV27	-	TRBJ1-2	-	CASSLSPLNGYTF	TGTGCCAGCAGTCTCAGTCCTTTGAATGGCTACACCTTC
TRBV25-1	-	TRBJ2-2	TRBD1	CASRGQGAWELFF	TGTGCCAGCAGGGGACAGGGGGCATGGGAGCTGTTTTTT
TRBV6-2/TRBV6-3	-	TRBJ2-2	TRBD1	CASSYGDRANTGELFF	TGTGCCAGCAGTTACGGGGACAGGGCTAACACCGGGGAGCTGTTTTTT
TRBV24-1	-	TRBJ2-7	TRBD1	CATSDSPTTGHYEQYF	TGTGCCACCAGTGACTCACCTACGACAGGGCACTACGAGCAGTACTTC
TRBV5-1	-	TRBJ2-4	TRBD1	CASSLAPGQGMNIQYF	TGCGCCAGCAGCTTGGCTCCGGGACAGGGGATGAACATTCAGTACTTC
TRBV7-2	-	TRBJ2-1	-	CASSSISGIHNEQFF	TGTGCCAGCAGCTCAATCAGCGGCATCCACAATGAGCAGTTCTTC
TRBV9	-	TRBJ2-1	TRBD2	CASSPRTSGSYEQFF	TGTGCCAGCAGCCCACGGACTAGCGGGAGCTATGAGCAGTTCTTC
TRBV15	-	TRBJ2-5	TRBD2	CATSRHFGTSGSETQYF	TGTGCCACCAGCAGGCACTTCGGGACTAGCGGGAGTGAGACCCAGTACTTC
TRBV24-1	-	TRBJ1-3	TRBD1	CATSGAPGQASGNTIYF	TGTGCCACCAGTGGGGCGCCGGGACAGGCTTCTGGAAACACCATATATTTT
TRBV18	-	TRBJ2-1	-	CASSPPNLGGGDEQFF	TGTGCCAGCTCACCACCGAACCTAGGGGGTGGGGATGAGCAGTTCTTC
TRBV7-9	-	TRBJ2-1	TRBD2	CASSWTSGKYNEQFF	TGTGCCAGCAGTTGGACCAGCGGGAAGTACAATGAGCAGTTCTTC
TRBV7-2	-	TRBJ2-1	TRBD2	CASSLSGTSVNNEQFF	TGTGCCAGCAGTCTATCGGGGACTAGCGTTAACAATGAGCAGTTCTTC
TRBV7-3	-	TRBJ2-3	-	CASSFLGADTQYF	TGTGCCAGCAGCTTCCTAGGGGCAGATACGCAGTATTTT
TRBV7-2	-	TRBJ2-1	TRBD2	CASSLVGGYYNEQFF	TGTGCCAGCAGCTTAGTGGGGGGGTACTACAATGAGCAGTTCTTC
TRBV10-2	-	TRBJ1-1	-	CASRRGPMNTEAFF	TGCGCCAGCAGAAGGGGCCCCATGAACACTGAAGCTTTCTTT
TRBV4-1	-	TRBJ1-5	TRBD1	CASSHGTGGGKINQPQHF	TGCGCCAGCAGCCACGGGACAGGGGGCGGGAAAATAAATCAGCCCCAGCATTTT
TRBV19	once	TRBJ2-7	TRBD2	CASSQIAGGRHEQYF	TGTGCCAGTAGTCAAATAGCGGGAGGGCGCCACGAGCAGTACTTC
TRBV3-1/TRBV3-2	-	TRBJ2-5	TRBD2	CASSQGTSGIRETQYF	TGTGCCAGCAGCCAAGGGACTAGCGGGATTCGGGAGACCCAGTACTTC
TRBV5-1	-	TRBJ2-7	-	CASSSDPWQAYEQYF	TGCGCCAGCAGCTCGGATCCTTGGCAGGCCTACGAGCAGTACTTC
TRBV11-2	-	TRBJ2-5	TRBD2	CAISRGGGETQYF	TGTGCCATCTCCCGGGGGGGAGGCGAGACCCAGTACTTC
TRBV29-1	-	TRBJ2-1	TRBD2	CSAPMGLAGAEPYNEQFF	TGCAGCGCCCCTATGGGGCTAGCGGGAGCAGAGCCCTACAATGAGCAGTTCTTC
TRBV6-5	-	TRBJ1-1	TRBD1	CASRIQGENTEAFF	TGTGCCAGCAGGATACAGGGGGAAAACACTGAAGCTTTCTTT
TRBV7-9	-	TRBJ2-3	TRBD2	CASSARLARTDTQYF	TGTGCCAGCAGCGCGCGACTAGCCCGAACAGATACGCAGTATTTT
TRBV10-3	-	TRBJ2-2	TRBD2	CAISGRLAANTGELFF	TGTGCCATCAGTGGTCGGCTAGCGGCAAACACCGGGGAGCTGTTTTTT
TRBV18	-	TRBJ2-5	TRBD1	CASSRGQGVGETQYF	TGTGCCAGCTCAAGAGGACAGGGGGTAGGAGAGACCCAGTACTTC
TRBV24-1	-	TRBJ2-2	TRBD2	CATSDFSGLAGGPVAGELFF	TGTGCCACCAGTGATTTCTCGGGACTAGCGGGAGGGCCAGTCGCCGGGGAGCTGTTTTTT
TRBV27	once	TRBJ1-2	-	CASRPAGFYGYTF	TGTGCCAGCAGGCCGGCCGGGTTTTATGGCTACACCTTC
TRBV5-4	-	TRBJ1-1	TRBD1	CASSYRGYTEAFF	TGTGCCAGCAGCTACAGGGGTTACACTGAAGCTTTCTTT
TRBV3-1/TRBV3-2	-	TRBJ2-2	TRBD2	CASSQELAGRHTGELFF	TGTGCCAGCAGCCAAGAACTAGCGGGAAGGCACACCGGGGAGCTGTTTTTT
TRBV24-1	-	TRBJ2-1	TRBD1	CATSGTGGGYEQFF	TGTGCCACCTCCGGGACAGGAGGGGGTTATGAGCAGTTCTTC
TRBV4-3	-	TRBJ2-5	-	CASSQAGEETQYF	TGCGCCAGCAGCCAAGCGGGAGAAGAGACCCAGTACTTC